This TCR beta chain was recorded in a study of cytomegalovirus exposure and HLA in healthy donors. Primers for the PCR totalled 60 Vbeta and 13 Jbeta. Produced via immunoSEQ multiplex PCR; TCRdb's table is partial and in-frame only. Of 200,000 to 250,000 clones listed, approximately 80% are singletons. The CDR3 has 13 residues. CDR1 is SGHVS, CDR2 FQNEAQ, per germline. V was trimmed by 3 bases and J by 6 bases, leaving 8 bases between them. Material: PBMCs. The rearrangement links TRBV7-8 to TRBJ2-2; D is uncertain. The sequence derives from a woman between 40 and 55 years old in good health and CMV-seronegative. As DNA, the CDR3 is TGTGCCAGCAGCTTCGTTAATCCCGGGGAGCTGTTTTTT. Encoded protein: CASSFVNPGELFF.